The 14 T cell receptor beta chains presented below share a single source sample, sequenced in a study of blood T cell repertoires in COVID-19. Assay: immunoSEQ multiplex PCR; the TCRdb copy retains only in-frame clones and omits some. The sample lists some 100,000 clones, 85% occurring once. Sequencing was done on a sample of peripheral blood. These receptors all come from a man aged 45-65 years with active or convalescent COVID-19.

The rearrangement uses TRBV9 and TRBJ2-7; D is undetermined. The CDR3 extends over 15 amino acids. Germline CDR1 SGDLS, CDR2 YYNGEE. Trimming took off 2 bases at V and 4 bases at J, with 16 bases between the two ends. CDR3 nucleotide sequence: TGTGCCAGCAGCGTGAGTTGGGTGTGGAGTTACGAGCAGTACTTC. Its protein product is CASSVSWVWSYEQYF. Drawing the rest from reference TRBV9 and TRBJ2-7, the complete variable domain is DSGVTQTPKHLITATGQRVTLRCSPRSGDLSVYWYQQSLDQGLQFLIQYYNGEERAKGNILERFSAQQFPDLHSELNLSSLELGDSALYFCASSVSWVWSYEQYFGPGTRLTVT.

V is TRBV19 and J is TRBJ2-2; the match to TRBD2 covers 11 bases. This CDR3 has 15 residues. Germline CDR1 reads LNHDA; CDR2 reads SQIVND (reference sequence). V lost 6 bases to trimming and J lost 1 base; unmatched junction nucleotides: 1. Here the CDR3 DNA reads TGTGCCAGTAGGGGGACTAGCGGGAACACCGGGGAGCTGTTTTTT. Translation: CASRGTSGNTGELFF.

The V call is TRBV7-9, the J call TRBJ2-7, with TRBD1 identical over 7 bases. The CDR3 is 14 residues long. V dropped 5 bases and J dropped 3; count of bases not matched to a gene: 7. Germline CDR1 SEHNR, CDR2 FQNEAQ (reference sequence). CDR3 protein: CASSVDGTDYEQYF. In DNA form, the CDR3 reads TGTGCCAGCAGCGTTGACGGGACAGACTACGAGCAGTACTTC.

The V gene is TRBV6-2 or TRBV6-3, the J gene TRBJ1-2, with a weak D call TRBD1 (5 bases). Trimming took 2 bases from V and 8 from J, leaving 12 bases between them. CDR3 size: 13 residues. Germline V CDR1 and CDR2: MNHEY, SVGEGT. CDR3 amino acids: CASSYPSRVGYTF. Here the CDR3 DNA reads TGTGCCAGCAGTTACCCGAGCAGGGTGGGCTACACCTTC.

The rearrangement joins TRBV2 to TRBJ1-4; the D gene is possibly TRBD1 (5 bases). The CDR3 consists of 15 residues. The V and J ends lost 2 bases and 4 bases respectively, with 11 bases between them. Germline loops: CDR1 SNHLY, CDR2 FYNNEI. The CDR3 DNA sequence: TGTGCCAGCAGTGAACGACAGAGTATTAATGAAAAACTGTTTTTT. This translates into CASSERQSINEKLFF.

The chain joins TRBV7-9 to TRBJ2-3; 10 nucleotides line up with TRBD2. In germline, CDR1 is SEHNR, CDR2 FQNEAQ (reference sequence). The V segment lost 5 bases and the J segment 0 bases; nucleotides outside the gene matches: 5. The CDR3 loop spans 16 amino acids. CDR3 sequence: CASSHPLAGSTDTQYF. The CDR3 nucleotides are TGTGCCAGCAGCCATCCACTAGCGGGAAGCACAGATACGCAGTATTTT.

The chain has TRBV15 and TRBJ1-2, with a weak D call TRBD1 (5 bases). V gave up 1 base and J gave up 5 bases, with 17 bases separating them. The CDR3 consists of 16 residues. The germline CDR1 and CDR2 sequences are LNHNV and YYDKDF (reference sequence). In DNA form, the CDR3 reads TGTGCCACCAGCAGAGGGGGGGAGGGGAACCTTTATGGCTACACCTTC. Translation gives CATSRGGEGNLYGYTF.

The count of this clone is one. The chain is built from TRBV10-2 and TRBJ1-2; a possible D gene is TRBD1 (5 bases). V was cut by 2 bases and J by 7 bases, with 8 bases left in between. The CDR3 contains 12 residues. Germline lookup yields CDR1 WSHSY and CDR2 SAAADI. The CDR3 nucleotides are TGCGCCAGCAGTGAGGCGGGGCTTGGCTACACCTTC. The encoded protein is CASSEAGLGYTF.

The chain recombines TRBV27 with TRBJ1-1, with D possibly being TRBD1 (6 bases). Germline V gene sequence: CDR1 MNHEY, CDR2 SMNVEV (reference sequence). The CDR3 extends over 14 amino acids. V was shortened by 11 bases and J by 0 bases, with 16 bases between the two germline ends. The CDR3 coding sequence is TGTGCCTCCGCAAGGGGGAAGATGAACACTGAAGCTTTCTTT. Its protein is CASARGKMNTEAFF.

The chain joins TRBV20-1 to TRBJ1-4; D is perhaps TRBD1 (5 bases). This CDR3 spans 14 amino acids. The V and J ends lost 3 bases and 7 bases respectively, with 15 bases between them. CDR1 DFQATT and CDR2 SNEGSKA come from the germline V gene (reference sequence). CDR3 protein: CSASKPRVLEKLFF. As DNA, the CDR3 is TGCAGTGCTAGTAAGCCCAGGGTACTTGAAAAACTGTTTTTT.

In this sample, this clone is large. The chain joins TRBV19 to TRBJ2-7; the match to TRBD2 covers 12 bases. The CDR3 extends over 14 amino acids. The V gene end was trimmed by 5 bases and the J gene end by 6 bases; junction bases not matched to a gene: 5. Germline assignment: CDR1 LNHDA and CDR2 SQIVND (reference sequence). The CDR3 here is CASSSSGRASEQYF. CDR3 sequence (DNA): TGTGCCAGTAGTTCTAGCGGGAGGGCGTCCGAGCAGTACTTC. Supplemented by reference TRBV19 and TRBJ2-7, the full variable domain reads DGGITQSPKYLFRKEGQNVTLSCEQNLNHDAMYWYRQDPGQGLRLIYYSQIVNDFQKGDIAEGYSVSREKKESFPLTVTSAQKNPTAFYLCASSSSGRASEQYFGPGTRLTVT.

This clone was picked up one time. Germline is not matched at one junction end, which may reflect a read error. The V call is TRBV6-5, the J call TRBJ2-3, with TRBD2 matching over 8 bases. The CDR3 spans 14 residues. Germline V gives CDR1 MNHEY, CDR2 SVGAGI. The CDR3 spells CASSYSIAGDTQYF. In DNA form, the CDR3 reads TGTGCCAGTAGTTACTCGATAGCGGGGGATACGCAGTATTTT.

This clone was counted between two and nine times. The V call is TRBV11-3, the J call TRBJ1-2; D possibly corresponds to TRBD1 (5 bases). V was cut by 1 base and J by 7 bases, with 16 bases left in between. The CDR3 extends over 15 amino acids. CDR1 and CDR2 from the germline V gene are SGHNT and YENEEA. The CDR3 DNA is TGTGCCAGCAGCTTAGGTTCGGGGGATCAGTCTGGCTACACCTTC. Protein product: CASSLGSGDQSGYTF.

This rearrangement joins TRBV24-1 to TRBJ2-1, with 10 bases identical to TRBD2. CDR3 length: 18 amino acids. Germline values: CDR1 KGHDR, CDR2 SFDVKD. The V gene end was trimmed by 4 bases and the J gene end by 0 bases; junction bases not matched to a gene: 8. CDR3 in DNA: TGTGCCACCAGTGACCCAACTAGCGGGGTCAGCTCCTACAATGAGCAGTTCTTC. This gives the protein CATSDPTSGVSSYNEQFF.